This TCR beta chain was recorded in a study of blood T cell repertoires in COVID-19. In the original analysis: Nucleated cell counts were estimated from reference gene primer amplification. The repertoire was sequenced with immunoSEQ multiplex PCR; TCRdb's copy has only in-frame clones and lacks some. The V and J calls and the clone size are those of that table, but D and trimming were determined from the DNA. In the table there are 150,000 to 200,000 clones, about nine tenths of which are singletons. The TCR was taken from a man in his 70s with active or convalescent COVID-19. What was sequenced was peripheral blood.

The DNA of the CDR3 is TGTGCCAGCAGAGGGGACAGGGGAATGGGCTACACCTTC. This translates into CASRGDRGMGYTF. The J gene is TRBJ1-2, the V gene TRBV12-3 or TRBV12-4; 10 positions match TRBD1. The CDR3 has 13 amino acids. V was clipped by 6 bases and J by 8 bases; unmatched bases: 6.